This T cell receptor beta chain was retrieved from a study of long-term antiretroviral therapy in people with HIV. Study outcomes and limitations: Pre-ART-expanded clones dominated the repertoire at all time points.

Per germline, CDR1 SGHRS and CDR2 YFSETQ. V was pared by 0 bases and J by 3 bases, with 9 bases of the junction left unmatched. The CDR3 consists of 16 residues. With survey level as its setting, the immunoSEQ assay was v3.0. Profiled with immunoSEQ multiplex PCR; TCRdb holds only in-frame clones, not every one. The sample has 17,000 or so clones; 81% are singletons. As for this clone: As yet, its antigen is unknown.

Every participant with HIV received treatment in the United States. This receptor was identified in a man aged 18 to 30 with HIV. The V call is TRBV5-1, the J call TRBJ2-7; 7 positions agree with TRBD1. Sample: unsorted PBMCs, taken 0.3 years after starting antiretroviral therapy. This CDR3 reads CASSLADYRDSYEQYF. In DNA, the CDR3 is TGCGCCAGCAGCTTGGCTGATTATCGGGACAGCTACGAGCAGTACTTC.